One and the same sample provided the 25 T cell receptor beta chains below, sequenced in a study of blood T cells in healthy people across ages. Sample-barcoded 5' priming and a J-beta primer mix drove a second PCR of roughly 7 to 11 cycles. From the 5' RACE reads, TCRdb called clonotypes with MiXCR, one entry per CDR3 protein. The sample lists 380,000 or so distinct CDR3 sequences; about 55% were seen once. Sample: blood. These receptors were collected from a man in his sixties in good health.

This clonotype was observed a handful of times. This chain connects TRBV7-2 to TRBJ2-3; D unresolved. CDR1 is SGHTA, CDR2 FQGNSA, per germline. This CDR3 region has 17 residues. With 1 base removed from V and 0 bases from J, the gap between germline ends came to 14 bases. The DNA of the CDR3 is TGTGCCAGCAGCTTAGTGGCCACCCGCCCTAGCACAGATACGCAGTATTTT. Residues: CASSLVATRPSTDTQYF.

This rearrangement joins TRBV7-3 to TRBJ2-1; weak D call: TRBD1 (6 bases). CDR3 length equals 14 residues. Trimming stripped 4 bases from V and 12 bases from J, with 19 bases between. Germline CDR1 SGHTA, CDR2 FQGTGA. CDR3: CASSSTGTSKGQFF. CDR3 nucleotide sequence: TGTGCCAGCAGCTCAACCGGGACATCCAAGGGGCAGTTCTTC.

The V and J genes are TRBV11-2 and TRBJ2-7, with D possibly being TRBD2 (6 bases). The V gene lost 2 bases and the J gene lost 7 bases, with 15 bases spanning the gap. The CDR3 runs to 14 residues. Per germline, CDR1 SGHAT and CDR2 FQNNGV. The CDR3 DNA sequence: TGTGCCAGCAGCTTAAATGCGGGGCCTAGGGAGCAGTACTTC. Protein: CASSLNAGPREQYF.

This clonotype was seen a handful of times. This sequence joins TRBV7-2 and TRBJ2-5; 7 bases are shared with TRBD1. Germline lookup yields CDR1 SGHTA and CDR2 FQGNSA. The CDR3 spans 15 residues. After removal of 4 bases from V and 5 bases from J, the junction contained 10 bases not matched to a gene. The CDR3 coding sequence is TGTGCCAGCAGCTCACGACAGGGCCGTGGGGAGACCCAGTACTTC. This encodes CASSSRQGRGETQYF.

The chain links TRBV6-1 to TRBJ2-1; 9 bases are a match to TRBD2. V shed 6 bases, J shed 5 bases, and the junction held 8 bases outside the gene matches. The CDR3 consists of 15 residues. The germline CDR1 and CDR2 sequences are MNHNS and SASEGT. In nucleotides, the CDR3 is TGTGCCAGCAGAGTTTTGGCTAGCGGGAACAATGAGCAGTTCTTC. It codes for CASRVLASGNNEQFF.

The chain is built from TRBV7-2 and TRBJ2-1, with 11 bases that match TRBD2. The V and J ends lost 4 bases and 8 bases, in that order; junction bases with no gene match: 7. The CDR3 is 15 amino acids. The germline V gene has CDR1 SGHTA and CDR2 FQGNSA. The CDR3 region is CASSWVLAGGDEQFF. The CDR3 DNA reads TGTGCCAGCAGCTGGGTGTTAGCGGGAGGGGATGAGCAGTTCTTC.

V and J are TRBV3-1 and TRBJ2-5; 7 bases are a match to TRBD2. With the DNA end fitting TRBJ2-7 better, the J assignment may be wrong. Germline V gene data show CDR1 as LGHDT and CDR2 as YNNKEL (reference sequence). The CDR3 spans 13 residues. The CDR3 spells CASSHSGGHEQYF. The CDR3 nucleotides read TGTGCCAGCAGCCATTCGGGAGGCCACGAGCAGTACTTC.

The V gene is TRBV29-1, the J gene TRBJ2-7; TRBD1 matches at 9 bases. TRBJ2-5 explains the end of the DNA better; the J call may be wrong. In germline, CDR1 is SQVTM, CDR2 ANQGSEA. The CDR3 spans 15 residues. DNA of the CDR3: TGCAGCGTTGAGCCGGACAGGGGTCGACAAGAGACCCAGTACTTC. It translates to CSVEPDRGRQETQYF.

The rearrangement joins TRBV20-1 to TRBJ2-7, with 8 bases that match TRBD2. Germline assignment: CDR1 DFQATT and CDR2 SNEGSKA (reference sequence). The ends lost 5 bases at V and 2 bases at J; junction bases unmatched: 17. The CDR3 sequence is 17 residues long. CDR3 nucleotides: TGCAGTGCTGCCCGACGAAGATTAGCGGGGACTACCTACGAGCAGTACTTC. It specifies CSAARRRLAGTTYEQYF.

This rearrangement joins TRBV20-1 to TRBJ1-6; maybe TRBD1 (5 bases). The V and J ends lost 7 bases and 9 bases respectively, with 13 bases between them. This CDR3 comprises 12 residues. The germline CDR1 and CDR2 sequences are DFQATT and SNEGSKA (reference sequence). CDR3 sequence reads: CSGAREASPLHF. CDR3 in DNA: TGCAGTGGGGCCAGGGAAGCTTCACCCCTCCACTTT.

This clonotype was found many times. The chain is built from TRBV5-5 and TRBJ2-7, with D possibly matching TRBD1 (6 bases). V was cut by 0 bases and J by 7 bases, with 20 bases left in between. CDR1 SGHKS and CDR2 YYEKEE come from the germline V gene (reference sequence). This CDR3 region has 16 residues. As DNA, the CDR3 is TGTGCCAGCAGCTTGGATCTGGGACACGTTTGGGGAGAGCAGTACTTC. Its translation: CASSLDLGHVWGEQYF.

The rearrangement links TRBV5-1 to TRBJ2-3; 8 bases align to TRBD2. The CDR3 consists of 17 residues. The germline gives CDR1 SGHRS, CDR2 YFSETQ. The V gene end was trimmed by 2 bases and the J gene end by 4 bases; junction bases not matched to a gene: 12. Here the CDR3 reads CASSFPRGSGIADTQYF. The CDR3 region has the DNA TGCGCCAGCAGCTTTCCCCGTGGTAGCGGGATCGCAGATACGCAGTATTTT.

The J gene is TRBJ1-2, the V gene TRBV18, with D possibly being TRBD1 (5 bases). CDR1 and CDR2 from the germline V gene are KGHSH and LQKENI. This CDR3 has 15 amino acids. Between the trimmed V and J ends, which lost 0 bases and 4 bases, there was a span of 12 bases. CDR3 DNA sequence: TGTGCCAGCTCACCACCGGGAGGGGCCCTCTATGGCTACACCTTC. It codes for CASSPPGGALYGYTF.

This clonotype has a count of ten or more. The gene calls are TRBV9 and TRBJ2-3; 10 bases are a match to TRBD2. V lost 2 bases and J lost 7; bases outside the gene matches: 4. Germline lookup yields CDR1 SGDLS and CDR2 YYNGEE. The CDR3 has 14 residues. CDR3 in amino acids: CASSVGTSEYTQYF. In nucleotides, the CDR3 is TGTGCCAGCAGCGTGGGGACTAGCGAGTATACGCAGTATTTT. Combining the CDR3 with reference TRBV9 and TRBJ2-3 gives the whole variable domain DSGVTQTPKHLITATGQRVTLRCSPRSGDLSVYWYQQSLDQGLQFLIQYYNGEERAKGNILERFSAQQFPDLHSELNLSSLELGDSALYFCASSVGTSEYTQYFGPGTRLTVL.

The chain joins TRBV3-1 to TRBJ2-5; no firm D call. V was pared by 0 bases and J by 11 bases, with 16 bases between. The CDR3 loop spans 14 amino acids. CDR1 LGHDT and CDR2 YNNKEL come from the germline V gene (reference sequence). This CDR3 reads CASSQDGLRNEQYF. CDR3 nucleotides: TGTGCCAGCAGCCAAGATGGGCTACGCAATGAGCAGTACTTC.

J is TRBJ2-3 and V is TRBV7-2; a possible D gene is TRBD2 (6 bases). V was clipped by 4 bases and J by 6 bases, with 17 bases between them. The germline CDR1 and CDR2 sequences are SGHTA and FQGNSA. This CDR3 is 15 amino acids long. In nucleotides, the CDR3 is TGTGCCAGCAGCTCTAGAACGGGAGCATCGGATACGCAGTATTTT. Encoded protein: CASSSRTGASDTQYF.

This chain uses TRBV28 with TRBJ2-7, with D perhaps TRBD1 or TRBD2 (6 bases each). The CDR3 runs to 15 residues. The V end lost 7 bases, the J end lost 0 bases, and 16 bases lay between the germline ends. Germline CDR1 is MDHEN and CDR2 is SYDVKM. The CDR3 sequence is CASTEGGLSSYEQYF. Here the CDR3 DNA reads TGTGCCAGCACCGAGGGGGGCCTGAGCTCCTACGAGCAGTACTTC.

The rearrangement uses TRBV9 and TRBJ2-6; TRBD1 agrees at 8 bases. The CDR3 extends over 18 amino acids. Germline CDR1 reads SGDLS; CDR2 reads YYNGEE. Germline trimming cut 5 bases from V and 0 bases from J; bases unmatched to any gene: 10. The CDR3 DNA follows: TGTGCCAGCAGTTTTCCCAGGGGGCCGGCCTCTGGGGCCAACGTCCTGACTTTC. Protein sequence: CASSFPRGPASGANVLTF.

This clonotype was detected a few times. A much larger clone lies a single base off, so this may be a read error. The V call is TRBV6-5, the J call TRBJ2-7, with TRBD2 as a possible D gene (5 bases). Germline lookup yields CDR1 MNHEY and CDR2 SVGAGI. Trimming stripped 1 base from V and 7 bases from J, with 20 bases between. This CDR3 is 16 amino acids long. Here the CDR3 reads CASSYLRATRYNEQYF. In DNA form, the CDR3 reads TGTGCCAGCAGTTACTTGCGGGCTACTCGTTACAATGAGCAGTACTTC.

The rearrangement links TRBV7-2 to TRBJ2-5; the D is unclear. CDR1 and CDR2 from the germline V gene are SGHTA and FQGNSA. V lost 2 bases and J lost 2, with 15 bases in between. The CDR3 totals 16 residues. CDR3 protein: CASSLIGGPLQETQYF. The CDR3 DNA reads TGTGCCAGCAGCTTAATCGGCGGCCCCTTACAAGAGACCCAGTACTTC.

The chain has TRBV4-2 and TRBJ2-7, with D possibly being TRBD2 (6 bases). Germline values: CDR1 LGHNA, CDR2 YNFKEQ. V dropped 4 bases and J dropped 0 bases, with 16 bases sitting between them. The CDR3 consists of 16 residues. The CDR3: CASSRNRDSNSYEQYF. The CDR3 region has the DNA TGTGCCAGCAGCCGAAACCGGGACTCTAACTCCTACGAGCAGTACTTC.

This chain uses TRBV6-2 or TRBV6-3 with TRBJ2-5; D may be TRBD1 (5 bases). Trimming took 6 bases from V and 5 from J, leaving 13 bases between them. Germline V CDR1 and CDR2: MNHEY, SVGEGT. The CDR3 covers 13 residues. The CDR3 DNA reads TGTGCCAGCAGGATCGACAGATTGGAGACCCAGTACTTC. Its protein is CASRIDRLETQYF.

This clonotype has a handful of counts. The chain joins TRBV9 to TRBJ2-7; 8 bases map to TRBD2. TRBJ2-4 matches the DNA end more closely, so the J call is doubtful. CDR3 length: 14 residues. Germline V gene lookup returns CDR1 SGDLS and CDR2 YYNGEE. The CDR3 protein is CASSVQRELGIQYF. CDR3 nucleotide sequence: TGTGCCAGCAGCGTACAGCGGGAGTTGGGCATTCAGTACTTC.

This clonotype was seen ten or more times. The V gene is TRBV29-1, the J gene TRBJ2-3; D could derive from TRBD1 or TRBD2 (5 bases each). Trimming took 4 bases from V and 3 from J, leaving 5 bases between them. This CDR3 spans 11 amino acids. Germline V gene data show CDR1 as SQVTM and CDR2 as ANQGSEA. The CDR3 protein is CSVGGTDTQYF. The CDR3 DNA is TGCAGCGTTGGGGGGACAGATACGCAGTATTTT.

The chain has TRBV6-5 and TRBJ1-4; D might be TRBD1 (5 bases). This CDR3 region has 15 residues. V lost 0 bases and J 4 bases, leaving 9 bases between the germline ends. Germline values: CDR1 MNHEY, CDR2 SVGAGI. The CDR3 coding sequence is TGTGCCAGCAGTTACTCTGACAGCCTTAATGAAAAACTGTTTTTT. It yields the protein CASSYSDSLNEKLFF.